This record covers a single T cell receptor (beta chain). Its binding antigen is unknown. The cohort was made up of hundreds of healthy bone marrow donors. At the time of sampling, all cohort members were nominally healthy, though unrecorded immune exposures were likely present. The donor was CMV seropositive and belonged to the group of 270 or so seropositive cohort members. A peripheral blood sample was collected from each donor, and TCR beta sequencing was performed on peripheral blood mononuclear cells. Genomic DNA was extracted from the blood cell samples with the Qiagen DNeasy Blood Extraction Kit. The library was prepared using the immunoSEQ multiplex PCR assay. For the multiplex PCR, a mixture combining 60 forward primers for TCR Vbeta segments and 13 reverse primers for TCR Jbeta segments was used. A multiplex PCR assay on genomic DNA amplified the CDR3 region of rearranged TCR beta genes. Amplified TCR beta libraries were sequenced as 87-base-pair reads on the Illumina HiSeq System. For the original study's pipeline: Across the roughly 700 repertoires, a later analysis counted roughly 77 million unique TCR beta chains, around 11 million of which were shared by at least two donors. To remove PCR and sequencing errors, raw reads were error-corrected and collapsed into unique sequences using a nearest-neighbor algorithm that merged closely related sequences. To assign V, D and J gene segments, CDR3 sequences were aligned to IMGT reference sequences. For a sequence to be retained, a match of at least six nucleotides to both a V gene segment and a J gene segment was required. A rearrangement was called productive if the CDR3 had no stop codons and remained in frame with V and J, and every other rearrangement was called non-productive. CDR3 was defined by IMGT convention, running from the second conserved V-encoded cysteine to the conserved J-encoded phenylalanine. The earlier analysis of a few hundred of the donors excluded any sequence lacking an unambiguous match to a single V gene segment. An earlier analysis of several hundred of the donors called V segments functional above 56.7% productive rearrangements and segregating when the between-donor standard deviation exceeded 5%. To diagnose cytomegalovirus status from the catalog of TCR beta chain sequences, a statistical classification framework was built. V and J gene assignment, in a later analysis, came from comparing TCR nucleotide sequences with IMGT/GENE-DB human TR gene sequences. The TCRdist pipeline was used in a later analysis to assign CDR3 sequences and most-parsimonious VDJ recombination scenarios. In a later analysis, each TCR beta chain was defined by its CDR3 amino acid sequence together with its V-gene family, and reads lacking a unique V-gene family were excluded. In a later analysis, a few hundred highly shared, low-generation-probability nucleotide sequences were removed to address suspected cross-contamination and a sequencing artifact. In a later analysis, a clonal expansion index was calculated for each public chain from normalized within-repertoire ranks of inferred template counts. In a later analysis, generation probabilities were computed using a VDJ recombination model fitted to out-of-frame rearrangements, and the results were checked against IGoR. In a later analysis, TCR-TCR, TCR-HLA and TCR-CMV co-occurrence was scored with hypergeometric tests, and a repertoire-size bias correction was applied to TCR pairs. To estimate false discovery rates, a later analysis permuted the HLA or CMV assignments 20 times. A later analysis grouped co-occurring TCRs with DBSCAN, adding TCRdist sequence similarity when clustering within HLA-allele-positive subsets. Co-occurrence clustering excluded repertoires with fewer than 30,000 or more than 120,000 public chains, plus five with anomalous nucleotide sharing. TCRdb retrieved this table from immuneACCESS and kept in-frame rearrangements only. Not all clones are present; in checked studies, unresolved V genes account for under half, and no reason is known for the remainder. V, J and clone size are taken as reported in that table, and D and trimming were inferred from the DNA itself. This sample's table carries tens of thousands of clones. The ten largest clones represent 15% to 17% of the sample.

The junction shows trimming of 3 bases on V and 9 bases on J, plus 15 bases between the germline ends. The CDR3 starts with the cysteine, ends with the phenylalanine, and has 14 residues. The kept DNA is CDR3 alone, 42 bases in frame from the first base. For CDR1 and CDR2, the germline V gene lists MDHEN and SYDVKM. This sample was included in a study of cytomegalovirus exposure and HLA in healthy donors (dated by TCRdb to 2015 to 2018). Regarding the complete study: According to an earlier analysis of 550 to 750 of the donors, 200 million or so T cells yielded 100 million or so unique TCR beta sequences and more than 250 Gb of sequence data. An early release covering roughly 580 HLA-typed donors comprised about 290 gigabases of sequencing data and 85 million to 100 million unique TCR sequences. Of the roughly 400 genotyped donors, approximately 80% were placed in the genetic ancestry cluster associated with self-reported Caucasian donors. Along with the roughly 610-subject first cohort, a separate validation cohort of over 90 different subjects was used. The aim of the study was to test whether cataloging public T cell receptors could identify signatures of past pathogen exposure. Among 300 to 500 genotyped donors of the cohort, an average of roughly 230,000 unique TCR beta nucleotide sequences was sequenced per donor, of which approximately 18% were non-productive. The number of typed donors differed by locus: 629-630 for A, B, C, DRB1 and DQB1; 500 to 550 for DQA1; 606 for DPA1; and around 450 for DPB1. An earlier analysis of several hundred of the donors applied high-throughput TCR beta sequencing to assess whether each TCR beta V gene segment acted as functional or pseudogenic. Donor age, sex, ethnicity and CMV serostatus were collected together with the repertoire data. To predict cytomegalovirus infection status, the study combined high-throughput TCR immunosequencing, statistical association of individual TCRs with disease status, and machine learning. Five DR-DQ haplotypes were handled as single units for association and clustering, since linkage in the cohort was strong. In the later analysis, no new phenotypic data were used to find candidate immune exposures; instead, reliance was placed on TCR beta sequences and their occurrence across donors. The study used immunosequencing to profile the T cell repertoires of approximately 640 subjects and linked those repertoires to cytomegalovirus serostatus. HLA typing included class I and class II loci at four-digit resolution. Every repertoire in the discovery cohort had been generated on one and the same sequencing platform. Genome-wide SNP genotypes for about three fifths of the roughly 670 donors were used in a later genetic analysis, which treated that subset as a discovery cohort. A later analysis re-analyzed previously published TCR beta repertoires from 550 to 700 donors and added high-resolution HLA genotyping to study TCR occurrence patterns. Broader findings and caveats from the paper: CMV serostatus was the only immune exposure information available for the cohort. A later analysis associated approximately 17,000 TCR beta sequences with specific HLA alleles at a false discovery rate of 0.05. In a later analysis, most CMV-associated TCR beta chains were found to appear HLA-restricted, with HLA associations seemingly driven largely by CMV exposure. Most TCR sequences were observed very rarely across donors, whereas some public TCRs were present in many individuals. V-gene and J-gene trimming of TCR beta chains was associated with a missense DCLRE1C variant in a later genetic analysis, and the association was replicated in an independent cohort. In a later analysis, several top co-occurrence clusters were reported to appear linked to parvovirus B19, influenza, CMV and Epstein-Barr virus. Because HLA typing was unavailable for some donors at each locus, only the typed subset was used in association tests. Three of the identified cytomegalovirus-associated TCR beta chains were confirmed in vitro to be specific for cytomegalovirus antigens. Linkage disequilibrium might explain the correlated functional status among segregating V segments, but an unknown experimental factor could not be ruled out. When HLA alleles, especially DR and DQ, strongly co-occurred, TCR associations were difficult to assign to individual alleles. The classifier was reported to diagnose cytomegalovirus status with high specificity and sensitivity in both the original cohort and the validation cohort. Compared with the 666-donor mean, donors in an Asian-associated ancestry cluster had fewer N-insertions in productive TCRs, according to a later genetic analysis. A further reported finding was that TCR beta sequences accurately predicted the HLA-A and HLA-B alleles for most subjects in the first cohort. The presence/absence analyses assumed that sequencing depth was roughly uniform across donors, and that assumption may not be true. In a later analysis, HLA-associated TCR beta chains were found to be more clonally expanded and to have lower generation probabilities than equally common non-associated chains. The earlier analysis of 587 of the donors excluded roughly 17 rarely observed V segments, including chromosome 9 orphons, because counts were too low. In the study, 150 to 200 TCR beta chains were listed as associated with cytomegalovirus. Some IMGT-functional V segments, including TRBV6-2 and TRBV6-3, could not be told apart with the 87-base-pair reads, so those segments were excluded. The sequencing pipeline was judged likely to have produced a cluster of highly shared sequence variants as a technical artifact. The authors suggested that the approach could potentially be extended to other disease states and immunological phenotypes. In an earlier analysis of around 500 of the donors, most TCR beta V segments appeared in productive rearrangements about 87% or about 30% of the time, broadly matching IMGT annotations. Only TCR beta chains were sequenced in this cohort, and the absence of alpha or paired-chain data limited detectable features. In a later analysis, the rate of TCR association differed among HLA loci, with DRB1 alleles having the most associated TCRs and HLA-C alleles having the fewest.

The rearranged segments are TRBV28 and TRBJ1-5; confidence is insufficient to name the D gene. Specimen: PBMCs. The sequence was collected from a man aged 45-60 years in good health and CMV-seropositive. The nucleotide sequence is given as TGTGCCAGCAGTTTGCGCGGCATAGGGAGGCCCCAGCATTTT. Its protein product is CASSLRGIGRPQHF.